These T cell receptor beta chains were read from a single sample in a study of cytomegalovirus exposure and HLA in healthy donors. Measured with immunoSEQ multiplex PCR; TCRdb has only the in-frame clones, and not every one. The sample table includes some 110,000 clones. The sequencing sample was made of PBMCs. Source of these receptors: a man aged 25 to 40 in good health and CMV-seronegative. CDR3s include the opening cysteine and the closing phenylalanine or tryptophan. The D gene is left open where the match is weak.

d_call: NA; j_call: TRBJ1-2; v_call: TRBV6-6; cdr3_nt: TGTGCCAGCAAAGTCGAAGTGGACAGCCTCTATGGCTACACCTTC; cdr3_aa: CASKVEVDSLYGYTF
d_call: TRBD1; j_call: TRBJ1-4; v_call: TRBV28; cdr3_nt: TGTGCCAGCAAGTCGACAGGGGATGAACTGTTTTTT; cdr3_aa: CASKSTGDELFF
d_call: NA; j_call: TRBJ2-1; v_call: TRBV2; cdr3_nt: TGTGCCAGCAGTACTCAGGGTTACAATGAGCAGTTCTTC; cdr3_aa: CASSTQGYNEQFF
d_call: NA; j_call: TRBJ1-4; v_call: TRBV28; cdr3_nt: TGTGCCAGCAGCCTCATCAGGGGTGAAAAACTGTTTTTT; cdr3_aa: CASSLIRGEKLFF
d_call: TRBD1; j_call: TRBJ1-1; v_call: TRBV28; cdr3_nt: TGTGCCAGCAGAACAGGGGTTTACGAAGCTTTCTTT; cdr3_aa: CASRTGVYEAFF
d_call: NA; j_call: TRBJ1-4; v_call: TRBV29-1; cdr3_nt: TGCAGCGTTGTTTTTAGGGGTAATGAAAAACTGTTTTTT; cdr3_aa: CSVVFRGNEKLFF
d_call: NA; j_call: TRBJ2-1; v_call: TRBV5-4; cdr3_nt: TGTGCCAGCAGCCCGAGGGGGGAGGGGATCTTTGATGAGCAGTTCTTC; cdr3_aa: CASSPRGEGIFDEQFF
d_call: TRBD1; j_call: TRBJ1-3; v_call: TRBV15; cdr3_nt: TGTGCCACCAGCCGGACAGGGGGCTATGGAAACACCATATATTTT; cdr3_aa: CATSRTGGYGNTIYF
d_call: NA; j_call: TRBJ2-7; v_call: TRBV5-6; cdr3_nt: TGTGCCAGCAGCTTGGCCGGGGGGCAACTATACTACGAGCAGTACTTC; cdr3_aa: CASSLAGGQLYYEQYF
d_call: NA; j_call: TRBJ2-3; v_call: TRBV13; cdr3_nt: TGTGCCAGCAGCTTCGGCACAGATACGCAGTATTTT; cdr3_aa: CASSFGTDTQYF
d_call: NA; j_call: TRBJ2-1; v_call: TRBV6-5; cdr3_nt: TGTGCCAGCAGTTACTCTATTGCAGACAATGAGCAGTTCTTC; cdr3_aa: CASSYSIADNEQFF
d_call: NA; j_call: TRBJ1-1; v_call: TRBV5-6; cdr3_nt: TGTGCCAGCAGCTGGGTTCAGGACCGGGGGACTGAAGCTTTCTTT; cdr3_aa: CASSWVQDRGTEAFF
d_call: TRBD1; j_call: TRBJ2-7; v_call: TRBV6-5; cdr3_nt: TGTGCCAGCAGTCAGGGGACAGGGGATCCCTACGAGCAGTACTTC; cdr3_aa: CASSQGTGDPYEQYF
d_call: NA; j_call: TRBJ2-7; v_call: TRBV18; cdr3_nt: TGTGCCAGCTCCAGTCTCAGGGATGGCGAGCAGTACTTC; cdr3_aa: CASSSLRDGEQYF
d_call: NA; j_call: TRBJ1-1; v_call: TRBV30; cdr3_nt: TGTGCCTGGAGTGTCGGTGGCAGGGAGGCACCTGAAGCTTTCTTT; cdr3_aa: CAWSVGGREAPEAFF
d_call: NA; j_call: TRBJ2-7; v_call: TRBV7-2; cdr3_nt: TGTGCCAGCAGCTTTGGTGGGAGCTCCTACGAGCAGTACTTC; cdr3_aa: CASSFGGSSYEQYF
d_call: NA; j_call: TRBJ2-1; v_call: TRBV4-2; cdr3_nt: TGTGCCAGCAGCCAAGATCTAGAGCGATACTACAATGAGCAGTTCTTC; cdr3_aa: CASSQDLERYYNEQFF
d_call: TRBD1; j_call: TRBJ2-7; v_call: TRBV14; cdr3_nt: TGTGCCAGCAGCCAGCGCCGGGACAGGGTCCACGAGCAGTACTTC; cdr3_aa: CASSQRRDRVHEQYF
d_call: TRBD1; j_call: TRBJ2-7; v_call: TRBV28; cdr3_nt: TGTGCCAGCAGTTCACTTACCACCGGGACAGGGATGGACGAGCAGTACTTC; cdr3_aa: CASSSLTTGTGMDEQYF
d_call: NA; j_call: TRBJ2-7; v_call: TRBV19; cdr3_nt: TGTGCCAGTAGTATAGGGGCGGGGGAGCAGTACTTC; cdr3_aa: CASSIGAGEQYF
d_call: NA; j_call: TRBJ1-2; v_call: TRBV28; cdr3_nt: TGTGCCAGCAGACTCTTCGGGGGCTATGGCTACACCTTC; cdr3_aa: CASRLFGGYGYTF
d_call: TRBD2; j_call: TRBJ2-3; v_call: TRBV2; cdr3_nt: TGTGCCAGCAGTGTCGGGGGGACCGGGAATACGCAGTATTTT; cdr3_aa: CASSVGGTGNTQYF
d_call: TRBD2; j_call: TRBJ2-1; v_call: TRBV7-9; cdr3_nt: TGTGCCAGCAGCCTGGGACTAGCGGGAAGGACGGCCGAGCAGTTCTTC; cdr3_aa: CASSLGLAGRTAEQFF
d_call: TRBD2; j_call: TRBJ2-7; v_call: TRBV19; cdr3_nt: TGTGCCAGTAGTATGGCGGGAGGGCCTGGCGAGCAGTACTTC; cdr3_aa: CASSMAGGPGEQYF
d_call: NA; j_call: TRBJ2-2; v_call: TRBV19; cdr3_nt: TGTGCCAGTAGTATCAACGGAGAGACCGGGGAGCTGTTTTTT; cdr3_aa: CASSINGETGELFF
d_call: NA; j_call: TRBJ2-7; v_call: TRBV27; cdr3_nt: TGTGCCAGCAGTTTTCGACAGACAACCTACGAGCAGTACTTC; cdr3_aa: CASSFRQTTYEQYF
d_call: TRBD2; j_call: TRBJ2-7; v_call: TRBV28; cdr3_nt: TGTGCCAGCAGTCAAAAGTGGGGACTAGCGGAAAGCTCCTACGAGCAGTACTTC; cdr3_aa: CASSQKWGLAESSYEQYF
d_call: TRBD2; j_call: TRBJ2-2; v_call: TRBV28; cdr3_nt: TGTGCCAGCAGTTTAACGGGACTAGCGGGAGGGCCCCCCGGGGAGCTGTTTTTT; cdr3_aa: CASSLTGLAGGPPGELFF
d_call: NA; j_call: TRBJ2-7; v_call: TRBV29-1; cdr3_nt: TGCAGCGTTGAAGATCAAACATTGGGGGGGCAGTACTTC; cdr3_aa: CSVEDQTLGGQYF
d_call: TRBD1; j_call: TRBJ1-5; v_call: TRBV2; cdr3_nt: TGTGCCAGCAGGGACAGGGTCCTCAATCAGCCCCAGCATTTT; cdr3_aa: CASRDRVLNQPQHF
d_call: NA; j_call: TRBJ1-2; v_call: TRBV6-4; cdr3_nt: TGTGCCAGCAGTGACTCAAGGGGGGGCTACACCTTC; cdr3_aa: CASSDSRGGYTF
d_call: TRBD1; j_call: TRBJ2-5; v_call: TRBV6-1; cdr3_nt: TGTGCCAGCAGTGGCCCCAGGGGGCTAGAGACCCAGTACTTC; cdr3_aa: CASSGPRGLETQYF
d_call: NA; j_call: TRBJ1-5; v_call: TRBV30; cdr3_nt: TGTGCCTGGGACAGCATCAATCAGCCCCAGCATTTT; cdr3_aa: CAWDSINQPQHF
d_call: TRBD2; j_call: TRBJ2-3; v_call: TRBV9; cdr3_nt: TGTGCCAGCAGCGTAAGTTCGGGACTAGCGGGGGTGAGCACAGATACGCAGTATTTT; cdr3_aa: CASSVSSGLAGVSTDTQYF
d_call: NA; j_call: TRBJ1-1; v_call: TRBV4-2; cdr3_nt: TGTGCCAGCAGCCAATTAAGCTCGAACACTGAAGCTTTCTTT; cdr3_aa: CASSQLSSNTEAFF
d_call: NA; j_call: TRBJ1-4; v_call: TRBV2; cdr3_nt: TGTGCCAGCAGAAGAGGTTGGCTTGCAACTAATGAAAAACTGTTTTTT; cdr3_aa: CASRRGWLATNEKLFF
d_call: NA; j_call: TRBJ2-7; v_call: TRBV19; cdr3_nt: TGTGCCAGTAGCCCTAGCGTAACCTACGAGCAGTACTTC; cdr3_aa: CASSPSVTYEQYF
d_call: NA; j_call: TRBJ1-2; v_call: TRBV5-5; cdr3_nt: TGTGCCAGCAGCTTGGCGGGCAGGGGATCGAGTGGCTACACCTTC; cdr3_aa: CASSLAGRGSSGYTF
d_call: TRBD1; j_call: TRBJ2-3; v_call: TRBV9; cdr3_nt: TGTGCCAGCAGCGCCATTTCCGGGACAGGGACAGATACGCAGTATTTT; cdr3_aa: CASSAISGTGTDTQYF
d_call: NA; j_call: TRBJ2-5; v_call: TRBV7-9; cdr3_nt: TGTGCCAGCGAGGCACTAACCCTCCAAGAGACCCAGTACTTC; cdr3_aa: CASEALTLQETQYF
d_call: TRBD2; j_call: TRBJ2-6; v_call: TRBV10-3; cdr3_nt: TGTGCCATCAGTGAGGGGACTAGCGGTTACTCTGGGGCCAACGTCCTGACTTTC; cdr3_aa: CAISEGTSGYSGANVLTF
d_call: TRBD1; j_call: TRBJ2-3; v_call: TRBV7-6; cdr3_nt: TGTGCCAGCAGCTTAGAAGTTGATCCACAGGGGGCCCGCGACTACCTCACAGATACGCAGTATTTT; cdr3_aa: CASSLEVDPQGARDYLTDTQYF
d_call: NA; j_call: TRBJ1-5; v_call: TRBV2; cdr3_nt: TGTGCCAGCAGATTGACACGATATAGCAATCAGCCCCAGCATTTT; cdr3_aa: CASRLTRYSNQPQHF
d_call: TRBD1; j_call: TRBJ2-7; v_call: TRBV7-9; cdr3_nt: TGTGCCAGCAGCTTTAGAACCGCCAGGGGGTACGAGCAGTACTTC; cdr3_aa: CASSFRTARGYEQYF
d_call: NA; j_call: TRBJ2-7; v_call: TRBV15; cdr3_nt: TGTGCCACCAGCAGAGATCCTAGGGGAAGGAGCTCCTACGAGCAGTACTTC; cdr3_aa: CATSRDPRGRSSYEQYF
d_call: TRBD2; j_call: TRBJ2-3; v_call: TRBV5-6; cdr3_nt: TGTGCCAGCAGCCCGGGACTAGCGGGAAATATAAATACGCAGTATTTT; cdr3_aa: CASSPGLAGNINTQYF
d_call: NA; j_call: TRBJ2-1; v_call: TRBV29-1; cdr3_nt: TGCAGCGTTGAAGGCCCGCATGGGCCGGGGGGCACTAAACGAGGATACAATGAGCAGTTCTTC; cdr3_aa: CSVEGPHGPGGTKRGYNEQFF
d_call: TRBD2; j_call: TRBJ2-1; v_call: TRBV5-6; cdr3_nt: TGTGCCAGCAGCCGAAAAATTAGCGGGAGCTACAATGAGCAGTTCTTC; cdr3_aa: CASSRKISGSYNEQFF
d_call: NA; j_call: TRBJ1-2; v_call: TRBV27; cdr3_nt: TGTGCCAGCAGTTTATTTCAGAATCGACTTGGGGCTTATGGCTACACCTTC; cdr3_aa: CASSLFQNRLGAYGYTF
d_call: NA; j_call: TRBJ1-1; v_call: TRBV28; cdr3_nt: TGTGCCAGTTCACGGGGAGGGGGAAAAATGAACACTGAAGCTTTCTTT; cdr3_aa: CASSRGGGKMNTEAFF
d_call: TRBD2; j_call: TRBJ2-7; v_call: TRBV20-1; cdr3_nt: TGCAGTGGGGGGAGGGACTACGAGCAGTACTTC; cdr3_aa: CSGGRDYEQYF
d_call: TRBD2; j_call: TRBJ2-2; v_call: TRBV18; cdr3_nt: TGTGCCAGCTCACCAATCCCCGGGAGGGCCACCGGGGAGCTGTTTTTT; cdr3_aa: CASSPIPGRATGELFF
d_call: NA; j_call: TRBJ2-7; v_call: TRBV29-1; cdr3_nt: TGCAGCGTTGTTGGCAACTCCTACGAGCAGTACTTC; cdr3_aa: CSVVGNSYEQYF
d_call: TRBD1; j_call: TRBJ1-6; v_call: TRBV18; cdr3_nt: TGTGCCAGCTCACCTCCTACAGGGGATGGTAATTCACCCCTCCACTTT; cdr3_aa: CASSPPTGDGNSPLHF